The clone carrying this T cell receptor (beta chain) showed up many times. Its matching antigen is unknown. V was shortened by 1 base and J by 0 bases, with 9 bases between the two germline ends. Germline V gene sequence: CDR1 LGHNA, CDR2 YSLEER. The CDR3 is 15 amino acids. This entry comes from a study of CD8+CD57+ T cells in acquired aplastic anemia. Turning to the study itself: DNA per sorted CD4+ or CD8+ sample ranged roughly 0.17 to 27.4 ug, averaging roughly 3.5 ug. Findings of the study overall: The CD8+ Simpson's diversity of patients and controls was not significantly different. Patients and controls shared 25 to 35 CD8+ CDR3 sequences, highly expressed in patients.

CDR3 and TCR beta VDJ profiling relied on a genomic DNA template. TCRdb re-called the reads through MiXCR, storing one row per CDR3 protein. Of 150,000 to 200,000 distinct CDR3 sequences in the sample, 40% to 60% were seen once. It was patients with CD8+CD57+ cell expansion by flow cytometry who were chosen for sequencing. This TCR came from a human donor with aplastic anemia. This chain joins TRBV4-3 and TRBJ2-5, with D hard to call. Sequencing input: sorted CD4+, CD8+, or CD8+CD57+ T cells (not recorded which) from PBMCs. CDR3 bases: TGCGCCAGCAGCCAAGTCCCTGGGAACCAAGAGACCCAGTACTTC. It specifies CASSQVPGNQETQYF.